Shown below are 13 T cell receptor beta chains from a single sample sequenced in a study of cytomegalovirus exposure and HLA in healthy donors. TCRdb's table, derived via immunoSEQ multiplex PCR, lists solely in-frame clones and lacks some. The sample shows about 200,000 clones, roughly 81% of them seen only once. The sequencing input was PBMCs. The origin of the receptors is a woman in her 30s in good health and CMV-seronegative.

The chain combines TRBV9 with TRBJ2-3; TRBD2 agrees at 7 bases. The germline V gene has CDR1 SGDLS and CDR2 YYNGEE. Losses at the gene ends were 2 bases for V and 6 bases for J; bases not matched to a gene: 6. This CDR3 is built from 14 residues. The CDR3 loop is CASSVVAGGDTQYF. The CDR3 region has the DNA TGTGCCAGCAGCGTCGTAGCGGGTGGTGATACGCAGTATTTT.

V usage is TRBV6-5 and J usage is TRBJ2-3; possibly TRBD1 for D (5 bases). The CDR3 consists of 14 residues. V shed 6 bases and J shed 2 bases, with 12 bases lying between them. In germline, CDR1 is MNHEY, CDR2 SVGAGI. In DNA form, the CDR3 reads TGTGCCAGCAGATCCCGACAGCTCACAGATACGCAGTATTTT. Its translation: CASRSRQLTDTQYF.

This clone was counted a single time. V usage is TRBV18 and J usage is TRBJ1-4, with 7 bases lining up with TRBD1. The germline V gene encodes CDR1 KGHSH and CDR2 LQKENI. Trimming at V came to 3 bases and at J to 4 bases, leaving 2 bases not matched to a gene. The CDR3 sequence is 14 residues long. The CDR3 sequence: CASSPDRFNEKLFF. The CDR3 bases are TGTGCCAGCTCACCGGACAGGTTTAATGAAAAACTGTTTTTT.

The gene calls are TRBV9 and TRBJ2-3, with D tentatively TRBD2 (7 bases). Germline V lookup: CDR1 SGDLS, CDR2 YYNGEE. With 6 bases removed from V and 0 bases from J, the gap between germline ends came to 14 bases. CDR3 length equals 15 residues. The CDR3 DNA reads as TGTGCCAGCACCTACGGGGGGCAAAGCACAGATACGCAGTATTTT. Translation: CASTYGGQSTDTQYF.

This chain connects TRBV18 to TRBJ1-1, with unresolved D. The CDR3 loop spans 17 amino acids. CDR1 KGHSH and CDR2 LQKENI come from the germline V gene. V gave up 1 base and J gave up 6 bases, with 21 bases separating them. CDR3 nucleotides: TGTGCCAGCTCACCACGGTTGGCACAGCCTCCCCTCCCTGAAGCTTTCTTT. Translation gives CASSPRLAQPPLPEAFF.

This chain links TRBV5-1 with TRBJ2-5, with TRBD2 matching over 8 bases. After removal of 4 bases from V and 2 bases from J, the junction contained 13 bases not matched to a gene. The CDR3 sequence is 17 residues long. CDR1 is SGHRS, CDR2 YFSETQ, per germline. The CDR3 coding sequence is TGCGCCAGCAGCGGAGGACTAGCTGTTACTCCTCAAGAGACCCAGTACTTC. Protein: CASSGGLAVTPQETQYF.

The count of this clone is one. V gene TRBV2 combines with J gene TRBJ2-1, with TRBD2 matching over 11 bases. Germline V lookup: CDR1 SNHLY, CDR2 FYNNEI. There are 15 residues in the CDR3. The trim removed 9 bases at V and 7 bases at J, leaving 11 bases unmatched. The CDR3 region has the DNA TGTGCCAGTTTCAGTAGCGGGGGGGTAGGTAATGAGCAGTTCTTC. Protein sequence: CASFSSGGVGNEQFF.

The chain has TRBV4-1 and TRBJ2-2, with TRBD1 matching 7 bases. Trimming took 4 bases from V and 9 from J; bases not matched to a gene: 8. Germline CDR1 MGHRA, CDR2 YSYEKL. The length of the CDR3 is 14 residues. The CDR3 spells CASSRPQGRRELFF. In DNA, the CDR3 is TGCGCCAGCAGCCGCCCACAGGGGAGAAGGGAGCTGTTTTTT.

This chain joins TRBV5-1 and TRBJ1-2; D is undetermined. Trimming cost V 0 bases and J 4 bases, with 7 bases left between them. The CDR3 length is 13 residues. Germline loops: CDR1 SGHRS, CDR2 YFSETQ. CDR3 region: CASSLDGSYGYTF. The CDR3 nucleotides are TGCGCCAGCAGCTTGGACGGTTCCTATGGCTACACCTTC.

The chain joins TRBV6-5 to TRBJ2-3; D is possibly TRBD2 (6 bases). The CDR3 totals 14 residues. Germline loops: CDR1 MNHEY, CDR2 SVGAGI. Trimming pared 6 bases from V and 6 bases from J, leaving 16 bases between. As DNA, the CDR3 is TGTGCCAGCAGGGAGGGCCCTGGATCCGATACGCAGTATTTT. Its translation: CASREGPGSDTQYF.

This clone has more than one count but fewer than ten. The CDR3 spells CASSETEDRSVDEQYF. The DNA for the CDR3 is TGCGCCAGCAGTGAGACGGAGGACAGGAGCGTCGACGAGCAGTACTTC. The chain uses TRBV10-2 and TRBJ2-7, with TRBD1 identical over 7 bases. Trimming took 2 bases from V and 5 from J; bases not matched to a gene: 12. Germline V gene lookup returns CDR1 WSHSY and CDR2 SAAADI. The CDR3 has 16 amino acids.

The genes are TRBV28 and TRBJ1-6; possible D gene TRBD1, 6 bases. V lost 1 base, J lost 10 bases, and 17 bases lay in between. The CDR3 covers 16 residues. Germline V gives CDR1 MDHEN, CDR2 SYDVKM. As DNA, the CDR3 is TGTGCCAGCAGTTTATCCCCGGACAGACTGTCCTCACCCCTCCACTTT. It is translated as CASSLSPDRLSSPLHF.

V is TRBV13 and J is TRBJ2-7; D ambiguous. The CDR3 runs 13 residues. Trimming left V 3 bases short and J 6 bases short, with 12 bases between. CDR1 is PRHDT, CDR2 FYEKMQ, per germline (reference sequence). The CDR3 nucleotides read TGTGCCAGCAGCTTTACTGCGGAAGGCGAGCAGTACTTC. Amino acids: CASSFTAEGEQYF. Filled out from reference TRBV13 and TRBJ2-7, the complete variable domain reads AAGVIQSPRHLIKEKRETATLKCYPIPRHDTVYWYQQGPGQDPQFLISFYEKMQSDKGSIPDRFSAQQFSDYHSELNMSSLELGDSALYFCASSFTAEGEQYFGPGTRLTVT.